This TCR beta chain originates from a study of T cell responses to AZD1222 COVID-19 vaccine. Sequenced by immunoSEQ multiplex PCR; TCRdb stores in-frame clones only, minus some. The table includes under 150,000 clones, about 93% detected once. This clonotype originated in an adult in good health. Sequenced here: peripheral blood, sampled on day 0 of AZD1222 vaccination.

CDR3 nucleotide sequence: TGTGCCAGCAGCCATCTAGCGGGAGAGGCCTACGAGCAGTACTTC. Encoded protein: CASSHLAGEAYEQYF. The chain has TRBV7-9 and TRBJ2-7; 10 bases fit TRBD2. The CDR3 has 15 amino acids. The V gene end was trimmed by 5 bases and the J gene end by 2 bases; junction bases not matched to a gene: 6. The germline V gene has CDR1 SEHNR and CDR2 FQNEAQ (reference sequence).